The 30 T cell receptor beta chains given below trace back to one sample, sequenced in a study of T cell responses to AZD1222 COVID-19 vaccine. The table came from immunoSEQ multiplex PCR; TCRdb's copy has only in-frame clones and leaves some out. The sample has tens of thousands of clones; about 90% are singletons. The sequencing here drew on peripheral blood, taken 28 days after the second AZD1222 dose. These receptors originate from an adult who received the AZD1222 COVID-19 vaccine.

V and J are TRBV7-8 and TRBJ2-2; D may match TRBD1 or TRBD2 (5 bases each). Germline CDR1 is SGHVS and CDR2 is FQNEAQ. V gave up 5 bases and J gave up 2 bases, with 21 bases separating them. The CDR3 sequence is 18 residues long. The CDR3 DNA reads TGTGCCAGCAGCATCATAAGTGTGGGGACGGTTAACACCGGGGAGCTGTTTTTT. Its protein is CASSIISVGTVNTGELFF.

The chain has TRBV28 and TRBJ1-2; D perhaps matches TRBD1 (5 bases). V lost 5 bases and J 4 bases, leaving 17 bases between the germline ends. The CDR3 loop spans 15 amino acids. Germline CDR1 and CDR2: MDHEN and SYDVKM. CDR3 nucleotides: TGTGCCAGCAGTACCCCAGCAGGGTTAAGCTATGGCTACACCTTC. Encoded protein: CASSTPAGLSYGYTF.

CDR3 in DNA: TGTGCCAGCTCCTTAAACAGATATGAAGCTTTCTTT. It is translated as CASSLNRYEAFF. V usage is TRBV19 and J usage is TRBJ1-1; D gene uncertain. Germline CDR1 is LNHDA and CDR2 is SQIVND (reference sequence). The ends were cut back, 9 bases at V and 7 bases at J, with 15 bases in the middle. The CDR3 spans 12 residues. Based on the CDR3 plus reference TRBV19 and TRBJ1-1, the full variable domain is DGGITQSPKYLFRKEGQNVTLSCEQNLNHDAMYWYRQDPGQGLRLIYYSQIVNDFQKGDIAEGYSVSREKKESFPLTVTSAQKNPTAFYLCASSLNRYEAFFGQGTRLTVV.

The chain joins TRBV30 to TRBJ1-1, with D unresolved. The V and J ends lost 3 bases and 2 bases respectively, with 10 bases between them. This CDR3 region has 13 residues. Per germline, CDR1 GTSNPN and CDR2 SVGIG (reference sequence). CDR3 in amino acids: CAWRPAANTEAFF. CDR3 sequence (DNA): TGTGCCTGGAGACCTGCGGCCAACACTGAAGCTTTCTTT. The complete variable domain, with remaining parts taken from reference TRBV30 and TRBJ1-1, reads SQTIHQWPATLVQPVGSPLSLECTVEGTSNPNLYWYRQAAGRGLQLLFYSVGIGQISSEVPQNLSASRPQDRQFILSSKKLLLSDSGFYLCAWRPAANTEAFFGQGTRLTVV.

V usage is TRBV3-1 (or the pseudogene TRBV3-2) and J usage is TRBJ2-3; 10 bases are a match to TRBD2. V lost 3 bases and J lost 1; bases outside the gene matches: 4. From germline, CDR1 is LGHDT and CDR2 YNNKEL (reference sequence). The CDR3 runs to 16 residues. The DNA for the CDR3 is TGTGCCAGCAGCCATCCCAGCGGGGGGGGCACAGATACGCAGTATTTT. Residues: CASSHPSGGGTDTQYF.

For this clone: This sample includes further DNA sequences coding for the same CDR3. The genes are TRBV19 and TRBJ1-1; D call uncertain. CDR1 LNHDA and CDR2 SQIVND come from the germline V gene (reference sequence). This CDR3 contains 14 residues. Trimming left V 0 bases short and J 0 bases short, with 5 bases between. In DNA form, the CDR3 reads TGTGCCAGTAGTATAGAGGGCCTGAACACTGAAGCTTTCTTT. This codes for CASSIEGLNTEAFF.

The chain couples TRBV27 to TRBJ1-6, with 7 bases aligning to TRBD1. This CDR3 comprises 14 residues. Trimming removed 5 bases from V and 8 bases from J; junction bases left unmatched: 6. Germline assignment: CDR1 MNHEY and CDR2 SMNVEV (reference sequence). The CDR3 bases are TGTGCCAGCAGTGGGACAGCATCGCATTCACCCCTCCACTTT. Translation gives CASSGTASHSPLHF.

In DNA form, the CDR3 reads TGTGCCAGCAGCTTGCCACCGGACGCCGGGGGCTACACCTTC. Its protein product is CASSLPPDAGGYTF. The gene calls are TRBV5-6 and TRBJ1-2; no clear D. V dropped 1 base and J dropped 8 bases, with 15 bases sitting between them. The CDR3 has 14 residues. The germline CDR1 and CDR2 sequences are SGHDT and YYEEEE.

The DNA of the CDR3 is TGTGCCAGCAGCCAAGACGGCGGGGGGACTTCCTACGAGCAGTACTTC. This translates into CASSQDGGGTSYEQYF. The chain links TRBV4-2 to TRBJ2-7; TRBD2 matches 8 bases. Germline CDR1 LGHNA, CDR2 YNFKEQ. The V segment lost 0 bases and the J segment 1 base; nucleotides outside the gene matches: 5. This CDR3 spans 16 amino acids.

The chain links TRBV6-1 to TRBJ1-2, with D tentatively TRBD1 (6 bases). The germline V gene has CDR1 MNHNS and CDR2 SASEGT. This CDR3 spans 13 amino acids. Trimming took off 0 bases at V and 8 bases at J, with 10 bases between the two ends. The CDR3 nucleotides are TGTGCCAGCAGTGAAGCGAGGGGGGTGGGCTACACCTTC. Translated: CASSEARGVGYTF.

This clone was seen a single time. The rearrangement joins TRBV11-3 to TRBJ1-1; 11 positions match TRBD1. V gave up 4 bases and J gave up 0 bases; unmatched junction bases: 4. From germline, CDR1 is SGHNT and CDR2 YENEEA. CDR3 length equals 16 residues. The CDR3 loop is CASSSGTGGMNTEAFF. CDR3 nucleotides: TGTGCCAGCAGCTCGGGGACAGGGGGTATGAACACTGAAGCTTTCTTT.

This chain uses TRBV9 with TRBJ2-1, with 9 nucleotides matching TRBD2. The CDR3 runs to 15 residues. With V trimmed by 0 bases and J by 8 bases, 6 bases remained unmatched. The germline V gene encodes CDR1 SGDLS and CDR2 YYNGEE. The CDR3 is CASSVVSGGPHEQFF. The CDR3 coding sequence is TGTGCCAGCAGCGTAGTTAGCGGGGGCCCACATGAGCAGTTCTTC. The entire variable domain, with the rest obtained from reference TRBV9 and TRBJ2-1, is as follows: DSGVTQTPKHLITATGQRVTLRCSPRSGDLSVYWYQQSLDQGLQFLIQYYNGEERAKGNILERFSAQQFPDLHSELNLSSLELGDSALYFCASSVVSGGPHEQFFGPGTRLTVL.

Comment on this clone: The junction shows a germline mismatch at one end, possibly a read error. The chain uses TRBV7-8 and TRBJ2-1, with D perhaps matching TRBD2 (7 bases). The germline V gene has CDR1 SGHVS and CDR2 FQNEAQ. CDR3 length: 15 residues. CDR3 bases: TGTGCCAGCAGCCCTTTGGGGGGGGCCTACGATGAGCAGTTCTTC. Translated: CASSPLGGAYDEQFF. The full variable domain, with the rest looked up from reference TRBV7-8 and TRBJ2-1, is GAGVSQSPRYKVAKRGQDVALRCDPISGHVSLFWYQQALGQGPEFLTYFQNEAQLDKSGLPSDRFFAERPEGSVSTLKIQRTQQEDSAVYLCASSPLGGAYDEQFFGPGTRLTVL.

The rearrangement uses TRBV6-2 or TRBV6-3 and TRBJ1-5, with D unclear. The germline V gene encodes CDR1 MNHEY and CDR2 SVGEGT. This CDR3 is built from 15 residues. V dropped 2 bases and J dropped 0 bases, with 8 bases sitting between them. The CDR3: CASSYSRNSNQPQHF. CDR3 in DNA: TGTGCCAGCAGTTACAGCAGAAATAGCAATCAGCCCCAGCATTTT.

In its sample, this clone was seen once. This rearrangement joins TRBV4-3 to TRBJ2-2; 16 nucleotides match TRBD2. The trim removed 0 bases at V and 9 bases at J, leaving 10 bases unmatched. The germline V gene encodes CDR1 LGHNA and CDR2 YSLEER. The CDR3 runs 19 residues. The DNA for the CDR3 is TGCGCCAGCAGCCAAGATACGGGACTAGCGGGGGGGCTTTACCGGGAGCTGTTTTTT. This encodes CASSQDTGLAGGLYRELFF.

The chain is built from TRBV11-3 and TRBJ2-1, with D unclear. CDR3 size: 12 residues. V shed 6 bases and J shed 8 bases, with 11 bases lying between them. Germline CDR1 and CDR2: SGHNT and YENEEA. The CDR3 coding sequence is TGTGCCAGCAGGAAGGGCCAGGATGAGCAGTTCTTC. Translated, it gives CASRKGQDEQFF.

J is TRBJ2-7 and V is TRBV7-2, with TRBD1 matching 7 bases. J lost 3 bases, V lost 6 bases, and 11 bases had no gene match. Germline-derived CDR1 and CDR2 are SGHTA and FQGNSA. The CDR3 covers 15 residues. The CDR3 nucleotides read TGTGCCAGCAGATATCCGGGGACAGAGATCTACGAGCAGTACTTC. Its translation: CASRYPGTEIYEQYF. Full variable domain (missing parts from reference TRBV7-2 and TRBJ2-7): GAGVSQSPSNKVTEKGKDVELRCDPISGHTALYWYRQSLGQGLEFLIYFQGNSAPDKSGLPSDRFSAERTGGSVSTLTIQRTQQEDSAVYLCASRYPGTEIYEQYFGPGTRLTVT.

The rearrangement joins TRBV27 to TRBJ2-7; 11 bases agree with TRBD2. From germline, CDR1 is MNHEY and CDR2 SMNVEV (reference sequence). With V trimmed by 3 bases and J by 7 bases, 8 bases remained unmatched. The CDR3 covers 15 residues. CDR3 nucleotide sequence: TGTGCCAGCAGTTTCCAAACTAGCGGGGGTAGTGAGCAGTACTTC. It translates to CASSFQTSGGSEQYF.

The V call is TRBV5-1, the J call TRBJ2-6, with D unresolved. The CDR3 consists of 14 residues. The V gene's germline CDR1 is SGHRS and CDR2 YFSETQ. V was cut by 2 bases and J by 0 bases, with 3 bases left in between. CDR3 sequence: CASSLSSGANVLTF. DNA for the CDR3: TGCGCCAGCAGCTTAAGCTCTGGGGCCAACGTCCTGACTTTC.

The CDR3 spells CSAGGMNTEAFF. DNA of the CDR3: TGCAGCGCCGGAGGTATGAACACTGAAGCTTTCTTT. The chain recombines TRBV29-1 with TRBJ1-1, with D unclear. Looked up from germline, CDR1 is SQVTM and CDR2 is ANQGSEA. This CDR3 comprises 12 residues. Trimming removed 7 bases from V and 0 bases from J, with 9 bases in between.

V and J are TRBV15 and TRBJ2-1; 13 bases are a match to TRBD2. The CDR3 length is 20 residues. Germline V lookup: CDR1 LNHNV, CDR2 YYDKDF (reference sequence). V dropped 3 bases and J dropped 3; count of bases not matched to a gene: 14. CDR3 bases: TGTGCCACCAGCAGCGGAACCGGGACTAGCGGGGTTTCTCGCTACAATGAGCAGTTCTTC. It specifies CATSSGTGTSGVSRYNEQFF.

This rearrangement joins TRBV29-1 to TRBJ1-2; TRBD1 is a possible D gene (5 bases). This CDR3 comprises 11 residues. CDR1 is SQVTM and CDR2 is ANQGSEA in the germline V gene. Trimming took off 7 bases at V and 8 bases at J, with 14 bases between the two ends. CDR3 DNA: TGCAGCGATAGAGGGGCCGAAGGCTACACCTTC. It specifies CSDRGAEGYTF.

This chain links TRBV13 with TRBJ1-3; possible D gene TRBD1, 6 bases. The CDR3 is made up of 16 amino acids. Looked up from germline, CDR1 is PRHDT and CDR2 is FYEKMQ (reference sequence). Trimming pared 0 bases from V and 2 bases from J, leaving 11 bases between. CDR3 coding DNA: TGTGCCAGCAGCTTAGGGGGGGCCTCCACTGGAAACACCATATATTTT. It translates to CASSLGGASTGNTIYF.

The chain links TRBV4-2 to TRBJ1-4; D is undetermined. V lost 1 base and J lost 7, with 4 bases in between. The germline V gene encodes CDR1 LGHNA and CDR2 YNFKEQ. This CDR3 contains 12 residues. CDR3 region: CASSQVSEKLFF. In DNA form, the CDR3 reads TGTGCCAGCAGCCAAGTTAGTGAAAAACTGTTTTTT.

Only one count was recorded for this clone. CDR3 nucleotide sequence: TGTGCCAGCAGCTTAGGAGCGGGGAGGAGTGAAAAACTGTTTTTT. Translating gives CASSLGAGRSEKLFF. The V call is TRBV7-2, the J call TRBJ1-4; D gene ambiguous. The CDR3 covers 15 residues. Per germline, CDR1 SGHTA and CDR2 FQGNSA. V shed 1 base and J shed 7 bases, with 13 bases lying between them.

The chain employs TRBV5-4 and TRBJ1-2; D ambiguous. The germline V gene encodes CDR1 SGHNT and CDR2 YYREEE (reference sequence). Trimming took off 2 bases at V and 7 bases at J, with 12 bases between the two ends. The CDR3 has 13 residues. The CDR3 coding sequence is TGTGCCAGCAGCTTACCAGAGGGTCTTGGCTACACCTTC. Protein: CASSLPEGLGYTF.

CDR3 coding DNA: TGTGCCAGCAGCTTAGTTGGGGGGCTCAGCTTCGTCACCTTC. Translation gives CASSLVGGLSFVTF. The J gene is TRBJ1-2, the V gene TRBV7-2, with D possibly matching TRBD1 (6 bases). Germline V CDR1 and CDR2: SGHTA, FQGNSA. The CDR3 runs 14 residues. Trimming left V 1 base short and J 13 bases short, with 19 bases between.

The chain links TRBV27 to TRBJ1-5, with 7 bases matching TRBD1. The ends lost 3 bases at V and 2 bases at J; junction bases unmatched: 7. The germline V gene has CDR1 MNHEY and CDR2 SMNVEV (reference sequence). This CDR3 has 16 residues. CDR3 in amino acids: CASSFRQGSGNQPQHF. For the CDR3, the DNA is TGTGCCAGCAGTTTCAGACAGGGTAGCGGCAATCAGCCCCAGCATTTT.

V gene TRBV9 combines with J gene TRBJ2-7; 7 positions match TRBD2. The CDR3 covers 13 residues. Losses at the gene ends were 2 bases for V and 5 bases for J; bases not matched to a gene: 4. Germline lookup yields CDR1 SGDLS and CDR2 YYNGEE. The CDR3 reads CASSVGEGDEQYF. CDR3 sequence (DNA): TGTGCCAGCAGCGTGGGGGAGGGCGACGAGCAGTACTTC.

The V and J genes are TRBV5-1 and TRBJ2-2; D possibly matches TRBD1 or TRBD2 (6 bases each). The CDR3 extends over 16 amino acids. From germline, CDR1 is SGHRS and CDR2 YFSETQ. V was trimmed by 0 bases and J by 5 bases, leaving 14 bases between them. CDR3 protein: CASSLVGGTSTGELFF. The CDR3 nucleotides are TGCGCCAGCAGCTTGGTAGGCGGGACATCAACCGGGGAGCTGTTTTTT. Full variable domain (rest looked up from reference TRBV5-1 and TRBJ2-2): KAGVTQTPRYLIKTRGQQVTLSCSPISGHRSVSWYQQTPGQGLQFLFEYFSETQRNKGNFPGRFSGRQFSNSRSEMNVSTLELGDSALYLCASSLVGGTSTGELFFGEGSRLTVL.